The rows below give T cell receptor beta chains drawn from one sample of a study of T cells in Graves' hyperthyroidism and ophthalmopathy. TCRdb passed the multiplex PCR reads through MiXCR, listing each CDR3 protein once. The profile shows fewer than 350,000 distinct CDR3 sequences, less than 15% of them singletons. The sample consisted of blood. These receptor sequences come from a woman between 25 and 40 years old with Graves' hyperthyroidism that later progressed to Graves' ophthalmopathy. Each CDR3 is given with its conserved first and last residue. The order of the fields is D gene, V gene, CDR3 length, J gene, CDR3 protein. A D gene is named only where the DNA matches it firmly.

>NA|TRBV19|13|TRBJ1-1
CATRGSSGTEAFF
>TRBD1|TRBV14|15|TRBJ2-7
CASSQEPTGRTEQYF
>NA|TRBV27|15|TRBJ2-1
CASRIGGDSYNEQFF
>NA|TRBV6-2/TRBV6-3|13|TRBJ1-6
CASSWATGSPLHF
>NA|TRBV14|15|TRBJ2-6
CASSALGSGANVLTF
>NA|TRBV28|14|TRBJ1-5
CASSSALGGTPQHF
>NA|TRBV5-5|15|TRBJ2-2
CASSLDGANTGELFF
>TRBD2|TRBV11-3|15|TRBJ2-3
CASSQSGASTDTQYF
>TRBD2|TRBV4-1|17|TRBJ2-1
CASSPTGTSGSNDEQFF
>NA|TRBV5-1|13|TRBJ2-7
CASSLGLPYEQYF
>TRBD1|TRBV30|13|TRBJ2-7
CALRGQGEREQYF
>NA|TRBV11-3|15|TRBJ2-7
CASRDQAGTSYEQYF
>NA|TRBV29-1|11|TRBJ1-2
CSVFGDYGYTF
>NA|TRBV20-1|15|TRBJ2-6
CSASRMGNGANVLTF
>TRBD2|TRBV7-2|15|TRBJ2-1
CASSSREGSYNEQFF
>TRBD1|TRBV6-1|13|TRBJ1-1
CASRGQRNTEAFF
>NA|TRBV29-1|16|TRBJ2-1
CSVEESFTAPYNEQFF
>NA|TRBV2|13|TRBJ2-5
CASPRPDREAQYF
>NA|TRBV19|15|TRBJ2-7
CASSFRLGSSYEQYF
>NA|TRBV5-1|13|TRBJ1-2
CASSLIGGGGYTF
>TRBD1|TRBV7-2|14|TRBJ1-2
CASKPTGGGDGYTF
>TRBD2|TRBV7-2|18|TRBJ2-3
CASSSLGGSGSIKTTQYF
>NA|TRBV27|15|TRBJ2-7
CASSSRGRTAYEQYF
>NA|TRBV5-8|12|TRBJ1-6
CASSFWDQPLHF